This passage covers 15 T cell receptor beta chains from one sample sequenced in a study of Graves' ophthalmopathy and Graves' hyperthyroidism. Amplified material comprised TCR beta CDR3 regions derived from RNA transcripts. A first-round RT-PCR used HTBI primers, followed by a second-round multiplex PCR. TCRdb analysed the multiplex PCR reads with MiXCR anew, one entry per CDR3 protein. The sample includes about 220,000 distinct CDR3 sequences, about a fifth seen only once; the top ten take around two fifths. Sequenced input: peripheral blood. The receptors were gathered from a woman between 45 and 60 years old with Graves' ophthalmopathy.

This clonotype was observed a few times. J is TRBJ2-7 and V is TRBV18; D may be TRBD2 (6 bases). The germline V and J ends were trimmed by 6 bases and 5 bases, with 20 bases remaining between them. CDR1 KGHSH and CDR2 LQKENI come from the germline V gene. The CDR3 covers 15 residues. The CDR3 DNA follows: TGTGCCAGCTCTCCTCGGGAGAGGTTCATCGACGAGCAGTACTTC. Translation: CASSPRERFIDEQYF.

This clonotype was observed many times. The V call is TRBV6-1, the J call TRBJ2-7; the D is unclear. CDR1 and CDR2 (germline): MNHNS, SASEGT. The CDR3 consists of 11 residues. V was clipped by 3 bases and J by 12 bases, with 12 bases between them. The DNA of the CDR3 is TGTGCCAGCAGTGAGGCTAAGGGCATGTACTTC. Translated: CASSEAKGMYF.

This clonotype was seen ten or more times. A much bigger clone sits one base away, suggesting this may be a read error. V gene TRBV6-1 combines with J gene TRBJ1-6; no reliable D call. The V and J ends lost 6 bases and 13 bases respectively, with 22 bases between them. Germline V CDR1 and CDR2: MNHNS, SASEGT. The CDR3 has 15 amino acids. The CDR3 sequence is CASRAVWAPNSPLHF. The CDR3, as DNA: TGTGCCAGCAGAGCTGTTTGGGCACCTAACTCGCCCCTCCACTTT.

This clonotype was observed many times. This chain connects TRBV6-4 to TRBJ1-1, with D maybe TRBD1 (6 bases). This CDR3 spans 12 amino acids. CDR1 MRHNA and CDR2 SNTAGT come from the germline V gene. Trimming took 7 bases from V and 3 from J, leaving 9 bases between them. CDR3 in amino acids: CASTGVDTEAFF. The DNA for the CDR3 is TGTGCCAGCACAGGGGTTGACACTGAAGCTTTCTTT.

This clonotype was picked up many times. Germline is not matched at one junction end, which may reflect a read error. The V and J genes are TRBV5-1 and TRBJ2-7; TRBD1 is a possible D gene (6 bases). The CDR3 spans 14 residues. Germline V lookup: CDR1 SGHRS, CDR2 YFSETQ. The CDR3 sequence: CASSLGQGSYEQYF. The CDR3 region has the DNA TGTGCCAGCAGTTTAGGCCAGGGGTCCTACGAGCAGTACTTC.

This clonotype was recorded at least ten times. The rearrangement uses TRBV6-1 and TRBJ2-7; D ambiguous. Trimming pared 1 base from V and 0 bases from J, leaving 10 bases between. CDR3 length: 15 amino acids. Germline CDR1 and CDR2: MNHNS and SASEGT. CDR3 nucleotides: TGTGCCAGCAGTGAAGAACGCCACAGCTCCTACGAGCAGTACTTC. Translating gives CASSEERHSSYEQYF.

This clonotype was observed at least ten times. The CDR3 region is CASSDGLGETQYF. CDR3 DNA sequence: TGTGCCAGCAGCGATGGGTTGGGAGAGACCCAGTACTTC. This chain uses TRBV14 with TRBJ2-5; D ambiguous. Germline-derived CDR1 and CDR2 are SGHDN and FVKESK. The CDR3 consists of 13 residues. V was shortened by 5 bases and J by 4 bases, with 11 bases between the two germline ends.

The chain carries TRBV11-2 and TRBJ2-2; TRBD1 agrees at 10 bases. The CDR3 sequence is 19 residues long. The V gene end was trimmed by 5 bases and the J gene end by 5 bases; junction bases not matched to a gene: 17. CDR1 SGHAT and CDR2 FQNNGV come from the germline V gene. The CDR3 loop reads CASSLHRGGRDRGTGELFF. DNA for the CDR3: TGTGCCAGCAGCCTCCACAGGGGGGGGCGGGACAGGGGTACCGGGGAGCTGTTTTTT.

This clonotype was detected ten times or more. The V call is TRBV28, the J call TRBJ2-5; 8 bases are a match to TRBD2. CDR3 length equals 14 residues. Germline lookup yields CDR1 MDHEN and CDR2 SYDVKM. The V segment lost 4 bases and the J segment 4 bases; nucleotides outside the gene matches: 5. Written as DNA, the CDR3 is TGTGCCAGCAGTTCTACTAGCGGAAGAGAGACCCAGTACTTC. Its translation is CASSSTSGRETQYF.

The genes are TRBV30 and TRBJ2-7; the match to TRBD2 covers 8 bases. The trim removed 2 bases at V and 0 bases at J, leaving 6 bases unmatched. This CDR3 comprises 15 residues. The germline gives CDR1 GTSNPN, CDR2 SVGIG (reference sequence). The CDR3 DNA reads as TGTGCCTGGAGTAGCTTAGCGGGGATCTCCTACGAGCAGTACTTC. Translating it yields CAWSSLAGISYEQYF.

This clonotype was counted at least ten times. V usage is TRBV14 and J usage is TRBJ1-2; D might be TRBD1 (5 bases). With 0 bases removed from V and 4 bases from J, the gap between germline ends came to 24 bases. The CDR3 covers 19 residues. Looked up from germline, CDR1 is SGHDN and CDR2 is FVKESK. The CDR3 nucleotides read TGTGCCAGCAGCCAAGACGGAACCTGGGGCAGCCCGCGTGGCTATGGCTACACCTTC. Protein: CASSQDGTWGSPRGYGYTF.

V usage is TRBV11-2 and J usage is TRBJ2-5; TRBD1 agrees at 8 bases. Germline-derived CDR1 and CDR2 are SGHAT and FQNNGV. The CDR3 spans 15 residues. V gave up 4 bases and J gave up 5 bases; unmatched junction bases: 9. The CDR3 bases are TGTGCCAGCAGCTACGGACAGGGAGGACGGGAGACCCAGTACTTC. Its protein is CASSYGQGGRETQYF.

This clonotype occurred many times. The chain's CDR3 is CASSSPPRADSPLHF. CDR3 nucleotide sequence: TGTGCCAGCAGCTCCCCACCGAGGGCAGATTCACCCCTCCACTTT. The rearrangement joins TRBV28 to TRBJ1-6; D unclear. From germline, CDR1 is MDHEN and CDR2 SYDVKM. This CDR3 has 15 amino acids. The ends were cut back, 6 bases at V and 8 bases at J, with 17 bases in the middle.

This clonotype was seen repeatedly, ten times or more. V is TRBV6-5 and J is TRBJ1-1, with D maybe TRBD1 (5 bases). V lost 2 bases and J 0 bases, leaving 10 bases between the germline ends. The CDR3 is 15 residues long. The germline CDR1 and CDR2 sequences are MNHEY and SVGAGI. The CDR3 DNA sequence: TGTGCCAGCAGTTACACCGGGACGGTGAACACTGAAGCTTTCTTT. Protein sequence: CASSYTGTVNTEAFF.

This clonotype was seen many times. This chain links TRBV19 with TRBJ1-5; D unclear. The CDR3 loop spans 16 amino acids. V was clipped by 7 bases and J by 0 bases, with 16 bases between them. The V gene's germline CDR1 is LNHDA and CDR2 SQIVND (reference sequence). The CDR3 sequence is CASNPGYRNSNQPQHF. The CDR3 region has the DNA TGTGCCAGTAACCCAGGTTACCGTAATAGCAATCAGCCCCAGCATTTT.